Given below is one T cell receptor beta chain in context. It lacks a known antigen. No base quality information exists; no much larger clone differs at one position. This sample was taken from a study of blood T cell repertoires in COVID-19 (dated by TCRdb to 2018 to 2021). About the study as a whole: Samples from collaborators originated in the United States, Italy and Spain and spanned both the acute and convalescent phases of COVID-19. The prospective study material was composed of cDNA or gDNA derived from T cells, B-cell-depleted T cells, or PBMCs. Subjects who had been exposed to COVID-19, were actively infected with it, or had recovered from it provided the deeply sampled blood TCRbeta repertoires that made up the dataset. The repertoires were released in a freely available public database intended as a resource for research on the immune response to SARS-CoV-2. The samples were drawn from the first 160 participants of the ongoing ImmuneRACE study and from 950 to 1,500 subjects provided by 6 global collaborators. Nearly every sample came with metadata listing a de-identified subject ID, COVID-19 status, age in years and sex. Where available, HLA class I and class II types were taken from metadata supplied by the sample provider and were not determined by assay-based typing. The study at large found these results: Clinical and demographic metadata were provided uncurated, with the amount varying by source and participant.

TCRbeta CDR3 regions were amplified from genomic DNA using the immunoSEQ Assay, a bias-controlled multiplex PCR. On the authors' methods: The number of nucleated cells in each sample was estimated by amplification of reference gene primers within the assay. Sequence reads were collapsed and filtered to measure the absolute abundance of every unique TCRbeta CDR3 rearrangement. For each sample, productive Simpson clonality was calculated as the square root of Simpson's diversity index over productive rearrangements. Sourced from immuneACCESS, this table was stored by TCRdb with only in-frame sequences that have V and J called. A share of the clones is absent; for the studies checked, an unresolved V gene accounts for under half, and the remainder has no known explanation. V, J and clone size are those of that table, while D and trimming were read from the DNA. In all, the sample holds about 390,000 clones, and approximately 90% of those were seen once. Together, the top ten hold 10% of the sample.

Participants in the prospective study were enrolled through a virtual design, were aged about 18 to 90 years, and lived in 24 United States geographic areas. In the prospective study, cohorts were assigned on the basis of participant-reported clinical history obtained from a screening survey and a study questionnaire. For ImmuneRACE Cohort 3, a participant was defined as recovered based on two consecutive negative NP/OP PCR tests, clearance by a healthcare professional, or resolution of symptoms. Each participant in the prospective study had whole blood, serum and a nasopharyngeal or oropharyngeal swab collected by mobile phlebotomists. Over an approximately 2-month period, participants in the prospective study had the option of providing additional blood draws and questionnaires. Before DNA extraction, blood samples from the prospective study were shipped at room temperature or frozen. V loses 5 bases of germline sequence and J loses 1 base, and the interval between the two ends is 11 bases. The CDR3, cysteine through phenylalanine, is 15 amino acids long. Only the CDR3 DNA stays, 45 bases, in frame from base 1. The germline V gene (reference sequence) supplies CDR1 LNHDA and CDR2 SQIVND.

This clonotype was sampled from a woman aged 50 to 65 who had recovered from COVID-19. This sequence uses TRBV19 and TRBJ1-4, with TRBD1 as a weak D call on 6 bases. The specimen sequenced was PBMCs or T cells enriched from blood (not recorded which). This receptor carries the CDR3 CASSRKGVTNEKLFF. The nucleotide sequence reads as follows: TGTGCCAGTAGTCGAAAGGGGGTAACTAATGAAAAACTGTTTTTT.